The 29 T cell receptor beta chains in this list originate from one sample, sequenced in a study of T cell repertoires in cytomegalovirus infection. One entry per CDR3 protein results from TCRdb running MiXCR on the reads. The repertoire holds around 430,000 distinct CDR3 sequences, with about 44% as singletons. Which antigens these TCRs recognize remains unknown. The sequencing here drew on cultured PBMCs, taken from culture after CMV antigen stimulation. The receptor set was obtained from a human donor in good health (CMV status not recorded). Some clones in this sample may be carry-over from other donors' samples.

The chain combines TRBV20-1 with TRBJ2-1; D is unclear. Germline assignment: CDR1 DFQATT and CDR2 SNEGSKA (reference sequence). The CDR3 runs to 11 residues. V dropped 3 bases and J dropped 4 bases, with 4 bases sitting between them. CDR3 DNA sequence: TGCAGTGCTAGGAGTTACAATGAGCAGTTCTTC. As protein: CSARSYNEQFF.

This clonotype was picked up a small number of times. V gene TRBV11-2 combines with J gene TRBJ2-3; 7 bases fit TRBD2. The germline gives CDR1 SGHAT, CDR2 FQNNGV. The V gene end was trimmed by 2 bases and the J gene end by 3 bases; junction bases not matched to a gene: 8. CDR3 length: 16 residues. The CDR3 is CASSLFLAGATDTQYF. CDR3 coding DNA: TGTGCCAGCAGCTTATTCCTGGCGGGAGCTACAGATACGCAGTATTTT.

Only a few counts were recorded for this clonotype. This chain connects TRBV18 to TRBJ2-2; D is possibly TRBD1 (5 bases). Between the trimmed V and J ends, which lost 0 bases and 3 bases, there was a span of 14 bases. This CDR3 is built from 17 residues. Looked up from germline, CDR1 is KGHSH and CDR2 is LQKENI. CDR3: CASSPPSETVYTGELFF. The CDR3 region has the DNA TGTGCCAGCTCACCACCGTCCGAGACAGTTTACACCGGGGAGCTGTTTTTT.

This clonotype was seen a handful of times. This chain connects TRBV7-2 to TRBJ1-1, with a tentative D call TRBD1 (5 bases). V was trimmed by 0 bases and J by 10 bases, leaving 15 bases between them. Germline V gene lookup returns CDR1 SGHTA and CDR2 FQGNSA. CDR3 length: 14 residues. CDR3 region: CASSLAGPHRGAFF. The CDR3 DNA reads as TGTGCCAGCAGCTTAGCGGGGCCTCACCGAGGAGCTTTCTTT. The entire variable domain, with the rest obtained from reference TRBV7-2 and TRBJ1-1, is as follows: GAGVSQSPSNKVTEKGKDVELRCDPISGHTALYWYRQSLGQGLEFLIYFQGNSAPDKSGLPSDRFSAERTGGSVSTLTIQRTQQEDSAVYLCASSLAGPHRGAFFGQGTRLTVV.

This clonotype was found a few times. The CDR3 loop is CASSLVRGSISGELFF. The CDR3 DNA reads TGTGCCAGCAGCTTAGTTCGGGGGTCGATTTCCGGGGAGCTGTTTTTT. The chain recombines TRBV7-2 with TRBJ2-2, with D possibly TRBD2 on 6 matching bases. CDR1 is SGHTA and CDR2 is FQGNSA in the germline V gene. The CDR3 has 16 residues. Trimming cost V 1 base and J 6 bases, with 15 bases left between them.

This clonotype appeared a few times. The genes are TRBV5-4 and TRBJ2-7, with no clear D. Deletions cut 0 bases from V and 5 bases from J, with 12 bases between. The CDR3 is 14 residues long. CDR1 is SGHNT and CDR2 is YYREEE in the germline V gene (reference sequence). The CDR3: CASSLASALNEQYF. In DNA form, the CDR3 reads TGTGCCAGCAGCTTGGCGTCGGCGTTAAACGAGCAGTACTTC.

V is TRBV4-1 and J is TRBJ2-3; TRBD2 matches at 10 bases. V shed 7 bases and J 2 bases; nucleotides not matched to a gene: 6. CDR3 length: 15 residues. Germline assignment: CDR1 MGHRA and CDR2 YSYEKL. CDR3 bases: TGCGCCAGCAACTCAGGACTAGCGGACACAGATACGCAGTATTTT. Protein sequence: CASNSGLADTDTQYF.

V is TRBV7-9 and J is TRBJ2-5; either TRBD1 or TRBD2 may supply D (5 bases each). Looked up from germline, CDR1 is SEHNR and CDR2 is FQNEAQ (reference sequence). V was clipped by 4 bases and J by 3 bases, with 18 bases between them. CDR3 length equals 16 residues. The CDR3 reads CASSSPGPRDEETQYF. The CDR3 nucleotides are TGTGCCAGCAGCTCCCCGGGACCTAGAGACGAAGAGACCCAGTACTTC.

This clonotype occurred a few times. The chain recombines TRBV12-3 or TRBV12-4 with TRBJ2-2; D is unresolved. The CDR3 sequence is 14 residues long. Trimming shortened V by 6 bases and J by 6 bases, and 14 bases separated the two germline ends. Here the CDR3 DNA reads TGTGCCAGCAGCCCCACGACTCTAGCCGGGGAGCTGTTTTTT. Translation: CASSPTTLAGELFF.

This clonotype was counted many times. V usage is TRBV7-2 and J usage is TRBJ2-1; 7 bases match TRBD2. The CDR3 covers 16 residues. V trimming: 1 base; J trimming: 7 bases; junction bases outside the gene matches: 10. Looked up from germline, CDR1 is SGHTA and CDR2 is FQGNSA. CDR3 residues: CASSLGWGGVKNEQFF. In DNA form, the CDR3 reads TGTGCCAGCAGCTTAGGGTGGGGGGGAGTAAAGAATGAGCAGTTCTTC.

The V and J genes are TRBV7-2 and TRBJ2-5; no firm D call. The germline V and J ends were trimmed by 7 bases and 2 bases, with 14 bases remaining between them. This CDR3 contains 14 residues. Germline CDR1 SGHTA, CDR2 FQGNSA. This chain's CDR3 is CASNINPGQETQYF. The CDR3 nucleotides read TGTGCCAGCAACATCAACCCCGGACAAGAGACCCAGTACTTC.

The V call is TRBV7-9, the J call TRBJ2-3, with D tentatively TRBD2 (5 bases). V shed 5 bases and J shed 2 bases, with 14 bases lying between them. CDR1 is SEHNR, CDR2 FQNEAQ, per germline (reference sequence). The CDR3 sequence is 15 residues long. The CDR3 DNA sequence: TGTGCCAGCAGCCCGGACTGGGAACTCACAGATACGCAGTATTTT. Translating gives CASSPDWELTDTQYF. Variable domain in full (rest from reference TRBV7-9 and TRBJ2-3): DTGVSQNPRHKITKRGQNVTFRCDPISEHNRLYWYRQTLGQGPEFLTYFQNEAQLEKSRLLSDRFSAERPKGSFSTLEIQRTEQGDSAMYLCASSPDWELTDTQYFGPGTRLTVL.

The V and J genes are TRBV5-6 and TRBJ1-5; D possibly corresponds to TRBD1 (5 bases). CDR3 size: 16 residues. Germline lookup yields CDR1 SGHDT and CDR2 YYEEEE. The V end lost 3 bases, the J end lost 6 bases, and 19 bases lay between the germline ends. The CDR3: CASSSRAEQGFQPQHF. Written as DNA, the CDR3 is TGTGCCAGCAGCTCGCGGGCAGAGCAGGGTTTTCAGCCCCAGCATTTT.

CDR3: CASTEVRVDYGYTF. The DNA of the CDR3 is TGCGCCAGCACCGAGGTCAGAGTAGACTATGGCTACACCTTC. The chain joins TRBV4-1 to TRBJ1-2; D not certain. Trimming shortened V by 7 bases and J by 3 bases, and 15 bases separated the two germline ends. This CDR3 spans 14 amino acids. Germline CDR1 and CDR2: MGHRA and YSYEKL.

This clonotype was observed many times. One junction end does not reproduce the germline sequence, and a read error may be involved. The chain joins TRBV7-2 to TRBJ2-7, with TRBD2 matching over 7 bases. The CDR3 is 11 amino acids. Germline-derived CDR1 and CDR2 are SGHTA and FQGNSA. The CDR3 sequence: CASSLADEQYF. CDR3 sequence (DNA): TGTGCCAGCAGCCTAGCGGATGAGCAGTACTTC.

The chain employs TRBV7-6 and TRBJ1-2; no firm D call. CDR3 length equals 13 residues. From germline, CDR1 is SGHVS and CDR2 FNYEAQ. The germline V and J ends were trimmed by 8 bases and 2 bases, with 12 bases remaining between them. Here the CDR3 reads CASEFGLNYGYTF. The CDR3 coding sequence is TGTGCCAGCGAATTCGGGCTGAACTATGGCTACACCTTC.

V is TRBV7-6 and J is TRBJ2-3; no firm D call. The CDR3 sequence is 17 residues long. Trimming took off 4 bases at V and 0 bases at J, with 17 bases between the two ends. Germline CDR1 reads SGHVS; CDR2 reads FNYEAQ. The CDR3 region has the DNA TGTGCCAGCAGCTCTCAGCTGGCTGCAATAAGCACAGATACGCAGTATTTT. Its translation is CASSSQLAAISTDTQYF.

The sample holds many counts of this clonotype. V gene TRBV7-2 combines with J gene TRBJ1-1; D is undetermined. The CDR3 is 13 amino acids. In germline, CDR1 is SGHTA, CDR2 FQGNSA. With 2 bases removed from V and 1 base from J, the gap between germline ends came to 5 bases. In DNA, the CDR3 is TGTGCCAGCAGCTTATTCCAGAACACTGAAGCTTTCTTT. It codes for CASSLFQNTEAFF. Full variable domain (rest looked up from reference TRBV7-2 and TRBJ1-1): GAGVSQSPSNKVTEKGKDVELRCDPISGHTALYWYRQSLGQGLEFLIYFQGNSAPDKSGLPSDRFSAERTGGSVSTLTIQRTQQEDSAVYLCASSLFQNTEAFFGQGTRLTVV.

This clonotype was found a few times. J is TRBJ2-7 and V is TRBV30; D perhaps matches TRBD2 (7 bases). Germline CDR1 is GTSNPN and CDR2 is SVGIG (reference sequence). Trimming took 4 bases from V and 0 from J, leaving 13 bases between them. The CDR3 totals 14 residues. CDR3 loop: CAWKRGGYSYEQYF. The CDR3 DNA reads TGTGCCTGGAAAAGGGGGGGTTACTCCTACGAGCAGTACTTC.

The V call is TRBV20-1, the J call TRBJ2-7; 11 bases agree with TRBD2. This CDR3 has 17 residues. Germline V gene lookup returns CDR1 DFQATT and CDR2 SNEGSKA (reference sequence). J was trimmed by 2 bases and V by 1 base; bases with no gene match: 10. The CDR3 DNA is TGCAGTGCTAGAGTATCGTATACTAGCGGGAGAACCTACGAGCAGTACTTC. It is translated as CSARVSYTSGRTYEQYF.

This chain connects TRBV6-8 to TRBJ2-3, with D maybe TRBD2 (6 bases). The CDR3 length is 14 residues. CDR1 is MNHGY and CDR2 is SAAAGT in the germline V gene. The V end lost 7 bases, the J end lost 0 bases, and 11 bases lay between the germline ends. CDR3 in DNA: TGTGCCAGCATGGACCGGGGGAGCACAGATACGCAGTATTTT. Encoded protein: CASMDRGSTDTQYF.

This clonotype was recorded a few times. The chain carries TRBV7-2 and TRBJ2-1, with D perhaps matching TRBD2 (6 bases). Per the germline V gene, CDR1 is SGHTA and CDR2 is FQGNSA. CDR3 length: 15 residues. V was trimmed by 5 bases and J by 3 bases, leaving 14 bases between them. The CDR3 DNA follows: TGTGCCAGCAGCCCCACTAGCCCCGGCTACAATGAGCAGTTCTTC. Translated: CASSPTSPGYNEQFF. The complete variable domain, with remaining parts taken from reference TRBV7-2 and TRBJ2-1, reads GAGVSQSPSNKVTEKGKDVELRCDPISGHTALYWYRQSLGQGLEFLIYFQGNSAPDKSGLPSDRFSAERTGGSVSTLTIQRTQQEDSAVYLCASSPTSPGYNEQFFGPGTRLTVL.

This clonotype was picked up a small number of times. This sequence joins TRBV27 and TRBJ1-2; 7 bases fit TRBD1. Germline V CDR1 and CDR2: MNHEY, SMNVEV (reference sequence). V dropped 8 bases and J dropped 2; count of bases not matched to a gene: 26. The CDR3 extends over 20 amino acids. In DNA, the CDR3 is TGTGCCAGCCAAACGAGCAGGATCCCGCCAAGAACAGGGGCCAACTATGGCTACACCTTC. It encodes CASQTSRIPPRTGANYGYTF.

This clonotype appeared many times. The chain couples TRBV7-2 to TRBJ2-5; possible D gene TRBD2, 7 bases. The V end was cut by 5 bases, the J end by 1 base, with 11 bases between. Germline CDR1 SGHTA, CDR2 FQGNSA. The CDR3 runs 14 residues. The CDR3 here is CASSRGGGQETQYF. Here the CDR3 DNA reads TGTGCCAGCAGCCGGGGAGGGGGCCAAGAGACCCAGTACTTC. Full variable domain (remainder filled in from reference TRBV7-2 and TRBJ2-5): GAGVSQSPSNKVTEKGKDVELRCDPISGHTALYWYRQSLGQGLEFLIYFQGNSAPDKSGLPSDRFSAERTGGSVSTLTIQRTQQEDSAVYLCASSRGGGQETQYFGPGTRLLVL.

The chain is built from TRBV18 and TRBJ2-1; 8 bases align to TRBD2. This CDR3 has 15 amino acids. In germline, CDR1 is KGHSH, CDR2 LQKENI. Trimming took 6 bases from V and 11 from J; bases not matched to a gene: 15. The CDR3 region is CASSPKELAGWKQFF. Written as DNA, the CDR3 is TGTGCCAGCTCTCCCAAGGAATTAGCGGGATGGAAGCAGTTCTTC.

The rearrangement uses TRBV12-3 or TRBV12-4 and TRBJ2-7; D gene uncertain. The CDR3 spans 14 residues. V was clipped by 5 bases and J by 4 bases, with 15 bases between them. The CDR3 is CASSPAPMGYEQYF. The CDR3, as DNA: TGTGCCAGCAGTCCAGCCCCTATGGGGTACGAGCAGTACTTC.

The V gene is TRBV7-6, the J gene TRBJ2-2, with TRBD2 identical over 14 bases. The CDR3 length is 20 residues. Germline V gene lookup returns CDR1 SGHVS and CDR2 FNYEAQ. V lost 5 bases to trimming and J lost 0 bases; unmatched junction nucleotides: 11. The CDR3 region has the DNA TGTGCCAGCAGCCGATTAAGAGGACTAGCGGGGGGACCGAACACCGGGGAGCTGTTTTTT. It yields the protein CASSRLRGLAGGPNTGELFF.

Written as DNA, the CDR3 is TGTGCCACCAGCACCATGCTTGGCGGGGAGCTGTTTTTT. It yields the protein CATSTMLGGELFF. The J gene is TRBJ2-2, the V gene TRBV15; no definite D call. V lost 4 bases and J 7 bases, leaving 10 bases between the germline ends. The CDR3 has 13 amino acids. In germline, CDR1 is LNHNV, CDR2 YYDKDF (reference sequence).

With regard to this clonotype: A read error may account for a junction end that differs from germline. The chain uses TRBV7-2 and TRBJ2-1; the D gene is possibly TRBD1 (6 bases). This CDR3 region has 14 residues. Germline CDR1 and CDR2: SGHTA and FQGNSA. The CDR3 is CASRLDRQVNEQFF. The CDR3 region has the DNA TGTGCCAGCAGGTTAGACCGACAGGTGAATGAGCAGTTCTTC.